This T cell receptor (beta chain) was recorded in a study of T-cell reconstitution after alpha-beta-depleted transplantation in children. From germline, CDR1 is SGHTA and CDR2 FQGNSA. The CDR3 is made up of 13 amino acids. V lost 8 bases and J 4 bases, leaving 14 bases between the germline ends. Preparation of the TCRbeta library used unique molecular identifiers. TCRdb redid the calling of the PCR reads with MiXCR, one entry per CDR3 protein. The sample has about 110,000 distinct CDR3 sequences, about 9.3% seen once. The chain is built from TRBV7-2 and TRBJ1-1; D is undetermined. The origin of this receptor is a boy aged 2 to 9 with acute lymphoblastic leukemia, due to receive a stem cell transplant. The sample here was PBMCs, taken before TCRalphabeta/CD19-depleted stem cell transplant. The CDR3 reads CASATSGTTEAFF. The CDR3 DNA follows: TGTGCCAGCGCTACCTCGGGAACCACTGAAGCTTTCTTT.